Each of the 18 T cell receptor beta chains below was sequenced from the same sample in a study of early T cells in non-severe SARS-CoV-2 infection. One entry per CDR3 protein results from TCRdb running MiXCR on the 5' RACE reads. The table includes about 44,000 distinct CDR3 sequences, 6% to 7% detected once. The starting material was whole blood, obtained at baseline. These receptors came from an adult who was a healthcare worker with PCR-confirmed SARS-CoV-2 infection or an uninfected control (not recorded which).

This clonotype was observed at least ten times. The genes are TRBV28 and TRBJ2-7; D not resolved. This CDR3 has 15 amino acids. Germline values: CDR1 MDHEN, CDR2 SYDVKM. V lost 2 bases to trimming and J lost 3 bases, with 14 bases between them. The CDR3 loop reads CASSLPGRGSYEQYF. DNA of the CDR3: TGTGCCAGCAGTTTACCCGGAAGAGGAAGCTACGAGCAGTACTTC.

The sample holds many counts of this clonotype. V and J are TRBV6-5 and TRBJ1-2; D is unresolved. The CDR3 sequence is 13 residues long. Trimming pared 5 bases from V and 4 bases from J, leaving 11 bases between. The V gene's germline CDR1 is MNHEY and CDR2 SVGAGI. The CDR3 loop reads CASSPDMTYGYTF. Here the CDR3 DNA reads TGTGCCAGCAGTCCTGACATGACCTATGGCTACACCTTC.

There are many counts of this clonotype. The chain links TRBV7-9 to TRBJ2-3; unclear D gene. Germline V gene lookup returns CDR1 SEHNR and CDR2 FQNEAQ (reference sequence). CDR3 length equals 13 residues. V gave up 4 bases and J gave up 7 bases, with 12 bases separating them. CDR3 nucleotide sequence: TGTGCCAGCAGCTCTGACCCCCCCCATACGCAGTATTTT. This translates into CASSSDPPHTQYF.

The chain recombines TRBV9 with TRBJ2-5; possible D gene TRBD2, 5 bases. Trimming left V 2 bases short and J 6 bases short, with 5 bases between. Germline CDR1 is SGDLS and CDR2 is YYNGEE. The CDR3 consists of 11 residues. The CDR3 loop is CASSVGKTQYF. CDR3 in DNA: TGTGCCAGCAGCGTCGGGAAGACCCAGTACTTC.

In its sample, this clonotype was seen a few times. The chain links TRBV23-1 to TRBJ2-5; D is uncertain. TRBV23-1 is treated as an ORF (open reading frame) with a function not yet certain. The V end lost 6 bases, the J end lost 2 bases, and 7 bases lay between the germline ends. The CDR3 extends over 12 amino acids. Here the CDR3 DNA reads TGCGCCAGCAGCCTCAGTCAAGAGACCCAGTACTTC. This translates into CASSLSQETQYF.

Many counts were recorded for this clonotype. The V call is TRBV7-3, the J call TRBJ1-1; D might be TRBD1 (5 bases). Trimming stripped 2 bases from V and 5 bases from J, with 12 bases between. The germline V gene has CDR1 SGHTA and CDR2 FQGTGA. This CDR3 contains 14 residues. DNA of the CDR3: TGTGCCAGCAGCTTATCCTCCGGGGGGACTGAAGCTTTCTTT. Its protein is CASSLSSGGTEAFF.

This clonotype was recorded many times. The V and J genes are TRBV12-3 or TRBV12-4 and TRBJ2-1; no definite D call. The CDR3 runs 13 residues. V was pared by 6 bases and J by 0 bases, with 6 bases between. The CDR3 region is CASRLSSYNEQFF. The CDR3 region has the DNA TGTGCCAGCAGGTTGAGCTCCTACAATGAGCAGTTCTTC.

The V gene is TRBV28, the J gene TRBJ2-2, with 12 bases fitting TRBD1. V lost 6 bases, J lost 11 bases, and 7 bases stayed unmatched. Germline assignment: CDR1 MDHEN and CDR2 SYDVKM. There are 14 residues in the CDR3. The CDR3 DNA reads as TGTGCCAGCAGGGGACAGGGGGCCATAGTCGAGCTGTTTTTT. Translation: CASRGQGAIVELFF.

The table lists this clonotype with many counts. This chain connects TRBV11-2 to TRBJ2-2; D is possibly TRBD1 or TRBD2 (5 bases each). CDR1 is SGHAT and CDR2 is FQNNGV in the germline V gene. This CDR3 comprises 14 residues. V was pared by 3 bases and J by 3 bases, with 8 bases between. The CDR3 reads CASSFRGDTGELFF. The CDR3 region has the DNA TGTGCCAGCAGCTTCAGAGGGGACACCGGGGAGCTGTTTTTT.

There are many counts of this clonotype. The chain is built from TRBV11-1 and TRBJ2-7; D unclear. Trimming shortened V by 5 bases and J by 2 bases, and 10 bases separated the two germline ends. CDR3 size: 13 residues. Germline assignment: CDR1 SGHAT and CDR2 FQDESV (reference sequence). The CDR3 DNA is TGTGCCAGCAGCCAGCCTGTAGCCTACGAGCAGTACTTC. Protein product: CASSQPVAYEQYF.

This clonotype was counted ten times or more. Mismatch with germline at one junction end may stem from a read error. The rearrangement links TRBV7-7 to TRBJ2-5; 13 bases are shared with TRBD2. CDR3 length equals 16 residues. Germline loops: CDR1 SSHAT, CDR2 FNYEAQ (reference sequence). CDR3 protein: CASSQTGLAGKETQYF. The CDR3 DNA reads as TGTGCTAGCAGTCAGACGGGACTAGCGGGAAAAGAGACCCAGTACTTC.

The rearrangement joins TRBV3-1 to TRBJ1-4; D gene uncertain. From germline, CDR1 is LGHDT and CDR2 YNNKEL (reference sequence). The CDR3 has 13 amino acids. Trimming pared 6 bases from V and 7 bases from J, leaving 12 bases between. As DNA, the CDR3 is TGTGCCAGCAGTCTGTCCCTTACTGAAAAACTGTTTTTT. This codes for CASSLSLTEKLFF.

At least ten counts were recorded for this clonotype. V and J are TRBV6-5 and TRBJ2-7; TRBD1 might be the D (5 bases). V gave up 0 bases and J gave up 1 base, with 7 bases separating them. CDR3 length: 14 residues. Germline CDR1 reads MNHEY; CDR2 reads SVGAGI. CDR3 amino acids: CASSYSSGSYEQYF. DNA for the CDR3: TGTGCCAGCAGTTACTCGTCAGGGTCCTACGAGCAGTACTTC.

This sequence joins TRBV20-1 and TRBJ1-2, with unresolved D. Looked up from germline, CDR1 is DFQATT and CDR2 is SNEGSKA (reference sequence). Trimming took off 3 bases at V and 3 bases at J, with 8 bases between the two ends. The CDR3 contains 12 residues. The CDR3 DNA reads as TGCAGTGCTAGGGGGATCTACTATGGCTACACCTTC. It is translated as CSARGIYYGYTF.

Ten or more counts support this clonotype. V is TRBV7-2 and J is TRBJ2-1; D is unclear. This CDR3 has 13 amino acids. In germline, CDR1 is SGHTA, CDR2 FQGNSA. V lost 1 base to trimming and J lost 9 bases, with 10 bases between them. CDR3 bases: TGTGCCAGCAGCTTAGTAGGGTTAGGTGAGCAGTTCTTC. This codes for CASSLVGLGEQFF.

This chain links TRBV6-2 or TRBV6-3 with TRBJ2-3; D may be TRBD1 (5 bases). V was clipped by 8 bases and J by 6 bases, with 12 bases between them. The V gene's germline CDR1 is MNHEY and CDR2 SVGEGT. The CDR3 loop spans 12 amino acids. The CDR3 reads CASALAGDTQYF. The CDR3 DNA reads TGTGCCAGCGCGCTTGCAGGGGATACGCAGTATTTT.

The table lists this clonotype with many counts. The chain links TRBV2 to TRBJ2-1; D gene uncertain. The V end lost 0 bases, the J end lost 0 bases, and 15 bases lay between the germline ends. CDR1 and CDR2 (germline): SNHLY, FYNNEI. The CDR3 spans 18 residues. The CDR3 DNA reads as TGTGCCAGCAGTGAAGCCCCCGCTGAGTGGCCCTCCTACAATGAGCAGTTCTTC. It translates to CASSEAPAEWPSYNEQFF.

This clonotype has a handful of counts. CDR3 DNA: TGTGCCAGCAGGAAAACAGGGGGCACTGAAGCTTTCTTT. Its protein is CASRKTGGTEAFF. The V gene is TRBV6-6, the J gene TRBJ1-1, with 8 bases that match TRBD1. V was pared by 6 bases and J by 4 bases, with 4 bases of the junction left unmatched. The CDR3 runs to 13 residues. Germline CDR1 and CDR2: MNHNY and SVGAGI (reference sequence).